The source of this T cell receptor beta chain is a study of cytomegalovirus exposure and HLA in healthy donors. Study-level results: With high specificity and sensitivity, the classifier reportedly diagnosed cytomegalovirus status.

Turning to this clone: Its antigen remains unknown.

V was pared by 5 bases and J by 11 bases, with 18 bases between. The CDR3 contains 13 residues. The germline gives CDR1 MDHEN, CDR2 SYDVKM. Amplification used 60 Vbeta primers and 13 Jbeta primers. Produced via immunoSEQ multiplex PCR; TCRdb's table is partial and in-frame only. The repertoire holds roughly 110,000 clones, with around 77% as singletons. This chain uses TRBV28 with TRBJ2-5, with a tentative D call TRBD2 (5 bases). Sequencing was carried out using PBMCs. This clonotype originated in a male donor in good health and CMV-seronegative. CDR3 loop: CASSPSARVTQYF. CDR3 sequence (DNA): TGTGCCAGCAGTCCCTCGGCGAGGGTGACGCAGTACTTC.